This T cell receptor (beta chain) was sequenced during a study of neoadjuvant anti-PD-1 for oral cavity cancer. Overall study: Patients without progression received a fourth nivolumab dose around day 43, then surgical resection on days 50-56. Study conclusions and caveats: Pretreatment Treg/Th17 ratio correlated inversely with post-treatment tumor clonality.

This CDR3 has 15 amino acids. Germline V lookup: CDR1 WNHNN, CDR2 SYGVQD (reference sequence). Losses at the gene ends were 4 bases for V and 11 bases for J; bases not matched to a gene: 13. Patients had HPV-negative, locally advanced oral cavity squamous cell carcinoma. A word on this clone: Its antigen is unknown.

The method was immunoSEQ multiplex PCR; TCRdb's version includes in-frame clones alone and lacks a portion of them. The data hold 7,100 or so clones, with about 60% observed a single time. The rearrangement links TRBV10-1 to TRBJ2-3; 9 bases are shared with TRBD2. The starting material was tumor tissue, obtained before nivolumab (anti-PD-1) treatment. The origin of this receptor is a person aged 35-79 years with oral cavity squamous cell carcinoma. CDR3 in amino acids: CASSGSGGTYTKQYF. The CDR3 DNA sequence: TGCGCCAGCAGTGGGAGCGGGGGGACCTATACGAAGCAGTATTTT.